Listed here are 24 T cell receptor beta chains from one sample, sequenced in a study of technical replicates of blood from several donors. The data were produced by immunoSEQ multiplex PCR, yet TCRdb's version contains in-frame clones alone and is incomplete. The table records under 95,000 clones, 75% to 95% of them present only once. Sequencing was carried out using T cells isolated from PBMCs. The origin of the receptors is a human donor in good health. Some clones in this sample may be carry-over from other donors' samples.

The rearrangement joins TRBV14 to TRBJ2-7, with 12 bases matching TRBD2. The CDR3 totals 17 residues. The germline CDR1 and CDR2 sequences are SGHDN and FVKESK. V trimming: 4 bases; J trimming: 1 base; junction bases outside the gene matches: 8. The CDR3 loop reads CASSLHLTSGRSYEQYF. The CDR3 nucleotides are TGTGCCAGCAGCCTTCATTTGACTAGCGGGAGATCCTACGAGCAGTACTTC.

The chain has TRBV6-6 and TRBJ2-7; TRBD2 is a possible D gene (7 bases). Trimming stripped 6 bases from V and 0 bases from J, with 18 bases between. The CDR3 is 16 residues long. Germline lookup yields CDR1 MNHNY and CDR2 SVGAGI (reference sequence). CDR3 region: CASSLKGGGYSYEQYF. The CDR3 bases are TGTGCCAGCAGCCTCAAAGGGGGAGGGTACTCCTACGAGCAGTACTTC.

The genes are TRBV11-2 and TRBJ2-7, with D possibly being TRBD1 (6 bases). This CDR3 comprises 14 residues. The germline CDR1 and CDR2 sequences are SGHAT and FQNNGV. V dropped 2 bases and J dropped 6 bases, with 14 bases sitting between them. The chain's CDR3 is CASSLQFRGSEQYF. CDR3 bases: TGTGCCAGCAGCTTACAATTCAGGGGAAGCGAGCAGTACTTC. Full variable domain (missing parts from reference TRBV11-2 and TRBJ2-7): EAGVAQSPRYKIIEKRQSVAFWCNPISGHATLYWYQQILGQGPKLLIQFQNNGVVDDSQLPKDRFSAERLKGVDSTLKIQPAKLEDSAVYLCASSLQFRGSEQYFGPGTRLTVT.

The V and J genes are TRBV28 and TRBJ2-2, with D tentatively TRBD1 (5 bases). V was pared by 5 bases and J by 4 bases, with 11 bases between. The CDR3 spans 14 residues. The V gene's germline CDR1 is MDHEN and CDR2 SYDVKM. CDR3 DNA sequence: TGTGCCAGCAGTCTGACAGCCATCACCGGGGAGCTGTTTTTT. Protein sequence: CASSLTAITGELFF.

J is TRBJ2-5 and V is TRBV29-1, with 7 bases lining up with TRBD2. CDR1 and CDR2 from the germline V gene are SQVTM and ANQGSEA. The length of the CDR3 is 15 residues. The trim removed 4 bases at V and 5 bases at J, leaving 13 bases unmatched. In nucleotides, the CDR3 is TGCAGCGTTGCGGTGTTGGGGAGGGCAGGGGAGACCCAGTACTTC. It translates to CSVAVLGRAGETQYF.

This clone occurred once. This rearrangement joins TRBV7-9 to TRBJ2-7; TRBD2 agrees at 13 bases. Germline CDR1 is SEHNR and CDR2 is FQNEAQ (reference sequence). V lost 4 bases and J lost 6; bases outside the gene matches: 9. The CDR3 consists of 16 residues. The CDR3 nucleotides are TGTGCCAGCAGCTCAAGGACTAGCGGGAGTAGTCGCGAGCAGTACTTC. It specifies CASSSRTSGSSREQYF.

This rearrangement joins TRBV19 to TRBJ2-2; 7 bases align to TRBD1. Germline V gene data show CDR1 as LNHDA and CDR2 as SQIVND (reference sequence). The V segment lost 5 bases and the J segment 1 base; nucleotides outside the gene matches: 4. CDR3 length: 15 residues. The CDR3 sequence is CASSHRDRNTGELFF. The DNA of the CDR3 is TGTGCCAGTAGTCACCGGGACAGGAACACCGGGGAGCTGTTTTTT.

This chain uses TRBV2 with TRBJ2-5; perhaps TRBD1 as D (6 bases). V dropped 6 bases and J dropped 0 bases, with 11 bases sitting between them. Per germline, CDR1 SNHLY and CDR2 FYNNEI. The length of the CDR3 is 14 residues. The CDR3 here is CASSGDNYQETQYF. The CDR3 DNA follows: TGTGCCAGCAGCGGGGACAACTACCAAGAGACCCAGTACTTC.

The genes are TRBV7-9 and TRBJ2-7, with a weak D call TRBD1 (5 bases). This CDR3 has 13 amino acids. V shed 2 bases and J shed 3 bases, with 8 bases lying between them. The germline CDR1 and CDR2 sequences are SEHNR and FQNEAQ (reference sequence). The CDR3 nucleotides read TGTGCCAGCAGCTTAACAGGTTTCTACGAGCAGTACTTC. Protein product: CASSLTGFYEQYF.

The rearrangement links TRBV4-1 to TRBJ1-1; TRBD1 matches at 12 bases. The CDR3 runs to 17 residues. Germline trimming cut 4 bases from V and 0 bases from J; bases unmatched to any gene: 6. Germline V gene data show CDR1 as MGHRA and CDR2 as YSYEKL. CDR3 in DNA: TGCGCCAGCAGCCGGGGACAGGGGGCAATCATGAACACTGAAGCTTTCTTT. It specifies CASSRGQGAIMNTEAFF.

This clone was recorded only once. J is TRBJ1-5 and V is TRBV10-3; 7 bases are shared with TRBD1. The germline CDR1 and CDR2 sequences are ENHRY and SYGVKD. There are 16 residues in the CDR3. After removal of 0 bases from V and 2 bases from J, the junction contained 4 bases not matched to a gene. The CDR3 DNA reads TGTGCCATCAGTGAGTCGACAGGGAAGGGCAATCAGCCCCAGCATTTT. This encodes CAISESTGKGNQPQHF.

The chain recombines TRBV30 with TRBJ2-6; D unresolved. The V gene's germline CDR1 is GTSNPN and CDR2 SVGIG (reference sequence). V lost 1 base, J lost 3 bases, and 7 bases lay in between. The CDR3 contains 14 residues. The CDR3 DNA is TGTGCCTGGAGTGGATCGGTTGGGGCCAACGTCCTGACTTTC. This sequence encodes CAWSGSVGANVLTF.

V usage is TRBV10-2 and J usage is TRBJ2-1, with a possible D match to TRBD2 (5 bases). The CDR3 is 14 amino acids. Trimming pared 5 bases from V and 1 base from J, leaving 9 bases between. CDR1 WSHSY and CDR2 SAAADI come from the germline V gene. CDR3 amino acids: CASSILVSYNEQFF. CDR3 nucleotide sequence: TGCGCCAGCAGTATACTAGTTTCCTACAATGAGCAGTTCTTC.

This clone was picked up one time. The V gene is TRBV4-2, the J gene TRBJ1-5; D may be TRBD1 (5 bases). V gave up 4 bases and J gave up 0 bases, with 13 bases separating them. The germline gives CDR1 LGHNA, CDR2 YNFKEQ. This CDR3 is built from 16 residues. The CDR3 here is CASSPQEPYSNQPQHF. CDR3 DNA: TGTGCCAGCAGCCCACAGGAACCCTATAGCAATCAGCCCCAGCATTTT.

This rearrangement joins TRBV27 to TRBJ1-6; 9 bases map to TRBD1. V shed 8 bases and J 7 bases; nucleotides not matched to a gene: 3. CDR1 and CDR2 (germline): MNHEY, SMNVEV (reference sequence). The CDR3 is made up of 13 amino acids. The CDR3 sequence: CASGTGYNSPLHF. CDR3 bases: TGTGCCAGCGGGACAGGGTACAATTCACCCCTCCACTTT.

The V call is TRBV29-1, the J call TRBJ2-7; D is unresolved. In germline, CDR1 is SQVTM, CDR2 ANQGSEA. Between the trimmed V and J ends, which lost 7 bases and 0 bases, there was a span of 25 bases. This CDR3 region has 17 residues. The CDR3 here is CSGYDVGSAKFSYEQYF. The CDR3 DNA follows: TGCAGCGGATACGATGTAGGCAGCGCCAAATTCTCCTACGAGCAGTACTTC.

The gene calls are TRBV28 and TRBJ2-1; D unresolved. The CDR3 loop spans 12 amino acids. Germline-derived CDR1 and CDR2 are MDHEN and SYDVKM. V gave up 1 base and J gave up 8 bases, with 6 bases separating them. The CDR3 DNA is TGTGCCAGCAGTTTATTGAGTTATGAGCAGTTCTTC. Its protein product is CASSLLSYEQFF.

This chain connects TRBV7-2 to TRBJ2-7; 8 positions agree with TRBD2. Germline V gene lookup returns CDR1 SGHTA and CDR2 FQGNSA. J lost 6 bases, V lost 3 bases, and 7 bases had no gene match. The CDR3 length is 14 residues. Written as DNA, the CDR3 is TGTGCCAGCAGCTTGGTAGGGAGCGGGGGCGAGCAGTACTTC. Its protein is CASSLVGSGGEQYF.

This clone was seen only a few times. The chain combines TRBV18 with TRBJ1-1; 7 bases fit TRBD1. The CDR3 has 14 amino acids. With 4 bases clipped from V and 6 bases from J, the junction kept 8 bases outside the gene matches. Germline CDR1 reads KGHSH; CDR2 reads LQKENI. The CDR3 reads CASSRDSTYSEAFF. CDR3 bases: TGTGCCAGCTCACGGGACAGTACGTACTCTGAAGCTTTCTTT.

The rearrangement joins TRBV5-1 to TRBJ1-4; D remains ambiguous. Germline V CDR1 and CDR2: SGHRS, YFSETQ. V was pared by 2 bases and J by 1 base, with 12 bases between. The CDR3 has 16 residues. The CDR3 reads CASSFGWVGTNEKLFF. CDR3 coding DNA: TGCGCCAGCAGCTTCGGGTGGGTTGGAACTAATGAAAAACTGTTTTTT.

The rearrangement uses TRBV30 and TRBJ2-2, with D perhaps TRBD2 (6 bases). Trimming removed 5 bases from V and 6 bases from J, with 10 bases in between. Germline CDR1 reads GTSNPN; CDR2 reads SVGIG (reference sequence). The CDR3 contains 12 residues. CDR3 in DNA: TGTGCCTGGGGAAGACTAGCCGGGGAGCTGTTTTTT. This translates into CAWGRLAGELFF.

V gene TRBV30 combines with J gene TRBJ1-1; 8 bases align to TRBD1. Germline CDR1 is GTSNPN and CDR2 is SVGIG (reference sequence). The V gene end was trimmed by 3 bases and the J gene end by 0 bases; junction bases not matched to a gene: 6. The CDR3 contains 15 residues. CDR3 protein: CAWRTDREMNTEAFF. CDR3 in DNA: TGTGCCTGGAGAACGGACAGGGAGATGAACACTGAAGCTTTCTTT.

The chain links TRBV18 to TRBJ1-2; no definite D call. With 0 bases removed from V and 3 bases from J, the gap between germline ends came to 11 bases. CDR1 is KGHSH, CDR2 LQKENI, per germline. The CDR3 covers 15 residues. CDR3 nucleotide sequence: TGTGCCAGCTCACCACCTGGCAGTATTGACTATGGCTACACCTTC. Its translation: CASSPPGSIDYGYTF. The full variable domain, rest sourced from reference TRBV18 and TRBJ1-2, is NAGVMQNPRHLVRRRGQEARLRCSPMKGHSHVYWYRQLPEEGLKFMVYLQKENIIDESGMPKERFSAEFPKEGPSILRIQQVVRGDSAAYFCASSPPGSIDYGYTFGSGTRLTVV.

V and J are TRBV6-6 and TRBJ2-5; 12 bases line up with TRBD2. This CDR3 region has 15 residues. J lost 5 bases, V lost 7 bases, and 8 bases had no gene match. Per germline, CDR1 MNHNY and CDR2 SVGAGI (reference sequence). CDR3 DNA: TGTGCCAGCACCCCCGGACTAGCGGGAAGGGAGACCCAGTACTTC. Protein: CASTPGLAGRETQYF.